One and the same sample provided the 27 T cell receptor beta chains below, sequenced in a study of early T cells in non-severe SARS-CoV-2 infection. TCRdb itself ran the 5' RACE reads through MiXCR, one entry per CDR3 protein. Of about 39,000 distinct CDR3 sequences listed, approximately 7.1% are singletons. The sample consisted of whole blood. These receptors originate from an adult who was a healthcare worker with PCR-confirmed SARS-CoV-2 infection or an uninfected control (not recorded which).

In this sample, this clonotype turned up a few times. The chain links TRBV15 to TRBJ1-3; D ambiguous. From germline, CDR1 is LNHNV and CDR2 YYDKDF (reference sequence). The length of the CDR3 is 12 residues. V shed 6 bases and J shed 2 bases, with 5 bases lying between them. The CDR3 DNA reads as TGTGCCACCAGGGGTGCTGGAAACACCATATATTTT. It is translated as CATRGAGNTIYF.

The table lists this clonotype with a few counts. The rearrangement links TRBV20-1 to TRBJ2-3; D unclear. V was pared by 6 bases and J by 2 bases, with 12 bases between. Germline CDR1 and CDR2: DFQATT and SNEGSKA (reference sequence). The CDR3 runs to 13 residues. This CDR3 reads CSAEKTATDTQYF. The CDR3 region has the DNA TGCAGTGCCGAAAAGACGGCCACAGATACGCAGTATTTT.

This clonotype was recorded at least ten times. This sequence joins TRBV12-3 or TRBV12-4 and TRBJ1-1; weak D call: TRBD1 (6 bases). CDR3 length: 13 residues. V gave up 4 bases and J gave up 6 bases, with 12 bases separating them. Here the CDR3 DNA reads TGTGCCAGCAGTTACAGGGTCAGGGCTGAAGCTTTCTTT. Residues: CASSYRVRAEAFF.

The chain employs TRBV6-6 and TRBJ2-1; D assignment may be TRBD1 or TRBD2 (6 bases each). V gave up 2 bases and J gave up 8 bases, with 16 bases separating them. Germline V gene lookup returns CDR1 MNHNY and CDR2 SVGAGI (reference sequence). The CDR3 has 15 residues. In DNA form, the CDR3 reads TGTGCCAGCAGTTACGGGGGGCTCGATTTGTATGAGCAGTTCTTC. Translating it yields CASSYGGLDLYEQFF.

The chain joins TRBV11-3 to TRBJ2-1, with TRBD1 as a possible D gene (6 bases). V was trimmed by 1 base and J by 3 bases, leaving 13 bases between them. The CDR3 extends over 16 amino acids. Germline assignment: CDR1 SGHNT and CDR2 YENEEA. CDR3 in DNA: TGTGCCAGCAGCTTAGCAATCGGGACACACTACAATGAGCAGTTCTTC. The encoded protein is CASSLAIGTHYNEQFF.

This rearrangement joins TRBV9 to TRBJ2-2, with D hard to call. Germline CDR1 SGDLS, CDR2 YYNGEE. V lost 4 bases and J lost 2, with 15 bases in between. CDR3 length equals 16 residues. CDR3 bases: TGTGCCAGCAGCCCGACCACAGATAGCAACACCGGGGAGCTGTTTTTT. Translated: CASSPTTDSNTGELFF.

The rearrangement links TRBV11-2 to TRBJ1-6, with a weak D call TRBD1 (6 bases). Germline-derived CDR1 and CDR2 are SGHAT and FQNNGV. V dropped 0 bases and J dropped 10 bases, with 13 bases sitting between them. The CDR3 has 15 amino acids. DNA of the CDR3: TGTGCCAGCAGCTTAGAGGCGGGGGCCGTATCACCCCTCCACTTT. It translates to CASSLEAGAVSPLHF.

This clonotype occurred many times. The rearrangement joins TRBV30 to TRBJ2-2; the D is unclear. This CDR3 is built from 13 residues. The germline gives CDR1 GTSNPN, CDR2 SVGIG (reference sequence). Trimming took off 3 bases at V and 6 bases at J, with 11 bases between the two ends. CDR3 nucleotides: TGTGCCTGGAGCGCCGCCCGCGCCGGGGAGCTGTTTTTT. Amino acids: CAWSAARAGELFF.

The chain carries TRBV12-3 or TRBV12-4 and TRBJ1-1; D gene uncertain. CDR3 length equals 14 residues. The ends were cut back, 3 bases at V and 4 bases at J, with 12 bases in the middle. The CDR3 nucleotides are TGTGCCAGCAGTTTTGGCATCGTCTCCACTGAAGCTTTCTTT. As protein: CASSFGIVSTEAFF.

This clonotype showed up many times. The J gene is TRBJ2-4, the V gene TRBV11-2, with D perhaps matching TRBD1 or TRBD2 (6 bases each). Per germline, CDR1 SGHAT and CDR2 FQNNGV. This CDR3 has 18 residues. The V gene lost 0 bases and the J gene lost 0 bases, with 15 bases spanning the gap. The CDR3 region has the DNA TGTGCCAGCAGCTTAGAGGCCCCCAGGGGACTAGCCAAAAACATTCAGTACTTC. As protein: CASSLEAPRGLAKNIQYF.

CDR3 DNA: TGTGCCAGCAGTGGGACAGCCCCAACCTACTTC. Its translation: CASSGTAPTYF. The rearrangement links TRBV6-1 to TRBJ2-7; D may be TRBD1 (6 bases). CDR3 size: 11 residues. CDR1 and CDR2 (germline): MNHNS, SASEGT. V lost 4 bases and J lost 13, with 14 bases in between.

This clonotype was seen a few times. The CDR3 region is CASSFGGLTDTQYF. Written as DNA, the CDR3 is TGTGCCAGCAGCTTTGGGGGTCTTACAGATACGCAGTATTTT. The rearrangement uses TRBV7-3 and TRBJ2-3, with D perhaps assigned TRBD1 or TRBD2 (5 bases each). Germline V CDR1 and CDR2: SGHTA, FQGTGA. The length of the CDR3 is 14 residues. The V gene lost 3 bases and the J gene lost 3 bases, with 10 bases spanning the gap.

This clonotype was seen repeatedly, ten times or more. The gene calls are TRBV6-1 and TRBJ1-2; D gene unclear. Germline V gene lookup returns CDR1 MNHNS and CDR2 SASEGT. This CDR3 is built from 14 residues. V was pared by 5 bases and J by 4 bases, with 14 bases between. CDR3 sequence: CASSTRPVPYGYTF. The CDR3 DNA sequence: TGTGCCAGCAGTACCCGACCCGTACCCTATGGCTACACCTTC.

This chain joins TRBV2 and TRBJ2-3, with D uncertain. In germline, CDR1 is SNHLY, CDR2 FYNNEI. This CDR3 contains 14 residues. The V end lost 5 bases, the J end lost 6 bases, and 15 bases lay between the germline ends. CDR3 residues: CASSRTGLVDTQYF. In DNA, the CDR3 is TGTGCCAGCAGTAGGACCGGATTAGTTGATACGCAGTATTTT.

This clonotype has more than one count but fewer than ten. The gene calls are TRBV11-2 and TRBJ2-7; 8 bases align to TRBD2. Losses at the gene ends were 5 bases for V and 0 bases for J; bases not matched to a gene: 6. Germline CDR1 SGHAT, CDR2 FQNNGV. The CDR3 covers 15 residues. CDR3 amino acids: CASSPTGGSSYEQYF. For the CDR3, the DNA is TGTGCCAGCAGCCCAACGGGGGGGAGCTCCTACGAGCAGTACTTC.

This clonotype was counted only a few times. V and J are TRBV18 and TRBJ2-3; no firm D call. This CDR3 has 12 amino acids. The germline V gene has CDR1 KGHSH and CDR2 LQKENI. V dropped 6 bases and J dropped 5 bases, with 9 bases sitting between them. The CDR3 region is CASSTNQDTQYF. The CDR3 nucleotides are TGTGCCAGCTCTACCAATCAAGATACGCAGTATTTT.

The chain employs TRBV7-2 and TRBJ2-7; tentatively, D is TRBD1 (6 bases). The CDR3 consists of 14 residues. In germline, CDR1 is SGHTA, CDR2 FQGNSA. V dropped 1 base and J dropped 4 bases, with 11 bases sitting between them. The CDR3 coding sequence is TGTGCCAGCAGCTTAGACAGGGTAGTTTACGAGCAGTACTTC. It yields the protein CASSLDRVVYEQYF.

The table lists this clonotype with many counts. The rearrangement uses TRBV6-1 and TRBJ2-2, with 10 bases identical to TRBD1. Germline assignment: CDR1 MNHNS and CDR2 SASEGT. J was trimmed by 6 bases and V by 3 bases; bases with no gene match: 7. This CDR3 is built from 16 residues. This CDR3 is CASSETGTGAPGELFF. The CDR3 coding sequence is TGTGCCAGCAGTGAGACCGGGACAGGGGCTCCCGGGGAGCTGTTTTTT.

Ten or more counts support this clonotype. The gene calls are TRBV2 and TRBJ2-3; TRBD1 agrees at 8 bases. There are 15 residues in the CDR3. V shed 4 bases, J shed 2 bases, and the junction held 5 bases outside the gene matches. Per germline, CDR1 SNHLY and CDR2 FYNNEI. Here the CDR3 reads CASSAGQGYTDTQYF. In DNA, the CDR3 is TGTGCCAGCAGTGCTGGACAGGGATACACAGATACGCAGTATTTT.

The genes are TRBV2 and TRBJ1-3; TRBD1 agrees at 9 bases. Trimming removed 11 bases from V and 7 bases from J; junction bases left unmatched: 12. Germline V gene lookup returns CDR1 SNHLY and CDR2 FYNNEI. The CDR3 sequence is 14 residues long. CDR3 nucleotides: TGTGCCGGAACTCGAGGGGACAGGGAGAACACCATATATTTT. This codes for CAGTRGDRENTIYF.

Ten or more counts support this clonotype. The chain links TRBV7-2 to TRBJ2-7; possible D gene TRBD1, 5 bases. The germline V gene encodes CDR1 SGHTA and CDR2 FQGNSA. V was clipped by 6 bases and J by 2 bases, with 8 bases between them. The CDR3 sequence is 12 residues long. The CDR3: CASSLDTYEQYF. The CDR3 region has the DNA TGTGCCAGCAGTTTGGACACCTACGAGCAGTACTTC.

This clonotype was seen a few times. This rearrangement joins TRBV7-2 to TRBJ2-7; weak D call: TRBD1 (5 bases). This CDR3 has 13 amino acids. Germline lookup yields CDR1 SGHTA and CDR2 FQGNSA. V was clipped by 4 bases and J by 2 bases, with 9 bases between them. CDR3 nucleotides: TGTGCCAGCAGCTACGACAGTCCCTACGAGCAGTACTTC. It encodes CASSYDSPYEQYF.

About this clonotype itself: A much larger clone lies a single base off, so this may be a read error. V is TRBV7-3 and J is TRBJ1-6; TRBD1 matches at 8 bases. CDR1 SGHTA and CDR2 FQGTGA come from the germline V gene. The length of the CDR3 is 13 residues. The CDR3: CAGSPDRASPLHF. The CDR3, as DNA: TGTGCCGGCAGCCCGGACAGGGCTTCACCCCTCCACTTT.

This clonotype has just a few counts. CDR3 in amino acids: CATFLNTEAFF. The CDR3 nucleotides are TGTGCCACCTTTCTCAACACTGAAGCTTTCTTT. The rearrangement joins TRBV24-1 to TRBJ1-1; D gene uncertain. CDR3 length: 11 residues. Trimming took off 9 bases at V and 2 bases at J, with 6 bases between the two ends. The germline V gene has CDR1 KGHDR and CDR2 SFDVKD.

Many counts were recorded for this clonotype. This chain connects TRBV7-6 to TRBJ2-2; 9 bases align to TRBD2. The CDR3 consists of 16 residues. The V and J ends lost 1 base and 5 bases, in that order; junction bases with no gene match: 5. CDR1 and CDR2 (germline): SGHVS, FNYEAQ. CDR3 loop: CASSLVAGVRTGELFF. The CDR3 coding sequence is TGTGCCAGCAGCTTAGTAGCGGGGGTACGGACCGGGGAGCTGTTTTTT.

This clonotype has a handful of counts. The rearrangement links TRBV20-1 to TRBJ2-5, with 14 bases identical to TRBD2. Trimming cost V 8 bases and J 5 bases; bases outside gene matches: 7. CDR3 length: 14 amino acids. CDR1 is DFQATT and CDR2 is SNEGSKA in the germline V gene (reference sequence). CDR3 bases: TGCAGTACGACTAGCGGGGGGGCGAGTGAGACCCAGTACTTC. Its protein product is CSTTSGGASETQYF.

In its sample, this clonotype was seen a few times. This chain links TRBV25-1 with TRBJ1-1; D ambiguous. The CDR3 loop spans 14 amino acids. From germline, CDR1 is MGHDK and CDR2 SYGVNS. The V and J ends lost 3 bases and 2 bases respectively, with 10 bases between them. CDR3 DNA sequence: TGTGCCAGCAGTGACGTCGAATTTAACACTGAAGCTTTCTTT. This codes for CASSDVEFNTEAFF.